The entry below describes one T cell receptor (beta chain). About 0.45 to 1 ug RNA was reverse transcribed with random hexamers. MiXCR, applied by TCRdb to the immunoSEQ multiplex PCR reads, yields one record per CDR3 protein. Among around 150,000 distinct CDR3 sequences, 94% were seen once, and the ten largest hold about 0.089%. This sample was taken from a study of CD8 T cells in Susac syndrome. The CDR3 has 14 residues. CDR1 is MNHNS and CDR2 is SASEGT in the germline V gene. Trimming left V 1 base short and J 2 bases short, with 6 bases between. The receptor comes from a human donor with multiple sclerosis. This sequence joins TRBV6-1 and TRBJ2-4; D gene ambiguous. The sample was CD4+ T cells from PBMCs. CDR3 sequence: CASSEGWSKNIQYF. The CDR3 coding sequence is TGTGCCAGCAGTGAAGGCTGGTCCAAAAACATTCAGTACTTC.